The subject of this entry is one TCR beta chain. Its antigen is not known. The TCR beta profiling, which covered VDJ combination and CDR3 sequence, was carried out using genomic DNA as the template. TCRdb analysed the reads with MiXCR anew, one entry per CDR3 protein. The sample holds 150,000 to 200,000 distinct CDR3 sequences, 55% to 80% seen once. This sample is part of a study of CD8+CD57+ T cells in acquired aplastic anemia. Study-wide findings and caveats: In common between the patients and the controls were some 28 CD8+ CDR3 sequences.

The CDR3 spans 11 residues. Germline values: CDR1 ENHRY, CDR2 SYGVKD. Between the trimmed V and J ends, which lost 10 bases and 13 bases, there was a span of 20 bases. This chain connects TRBV10-3 to TRBJ2-7, with D perhaps matching TRBD1 or TRBD2 (5 bases each). The sequence was collected from a human donor in good health. Sequenced sample: sorted CD4+, CD8+, or CD8+CD57+ T cells (not recorded which) from PBMCs. This CDR3 is CASKKGPRGYF. CDR3 DNA: TGTGCCAGCAAGAAGGGGCCACGGGGCTACTTC.